The following is a T cell receptor beta chain sequence with its context. The antigen remains undetermined. This sample is drawn from a study of blood T cells in healthy people across ages. Overall study findings and caveats: More naive CD4+ cells and higher diversity marked long-lived donors relative to aged donors. As naive T cell percentage varied, TCR beta diversity correlated strongly with it.

The authors ran a second PCR of roughly 6 to 12 cycles using a sample-barcoded 5' primer and a J-beta primer mix. TCRdb reanalysed the 5' RACE reads using MiXCR and keeps one entry per CDR3 protein. This sample carries roughly 800,000 distinct CDR3 sequences, 55% to 75% of them seen once, and the ten largest clones take approximately 20%. Trimming shortened V by 7 bases and J by 0 bases, and 7 bases separated the two germline ends. Germline values: CDR1 MNHEY, CDR2 SVGAGI. This CDR3 has 12 amino acids. The receptor was isolated from a man under 40 in good health. This chain joins TRBV6-5 and TRBJ2-7; D is ambiguous. The sequenced sample was blood. In DNA, the CDR3 is TGTGCCAGCACCTCCCGCTCCTACGAGCAGTACTTC. It translates to CASTSRSYEQYF.